This T cell receptor (beta chain) comes out of a study of T cells after yellow fever vaccination. At least ten counts were recorded for this clonotype. Its antigen is unidentified. Study findings and constraints: Clones that expanded after primary vaccination mostly reappeared after the booster (over 95% CD4, approximately 85% CD8). Weaker in magnitude, the secondary response showed a faster peak on day 5 versus 15.

MiXCR, run by TCRdb on the 5' RACE reads, gives a single entry per CDR3 protein. The repertoire holds 300,000 to 350,000 distinct CDR3 sequences, about 4.5% seen once, with 15% to 20% in the top ten. V was trimmed by 5 bases and J by 2 bases, leaving 12 bases between them. Germline V CDR1 and CDR2: SEHNR, FQNEAQ (reference sequence). This CDR3 is 14 amino acids long. The sequences come from PBMCs, collected 15 days after the yellow fever booster vaccination. This clonotype was sampled from a man younger than 35 who received the YFV17D yellow fever vaccine. The V call is TRBV7-9, the J call TRBJ2-5; perhaps D is TRBD1 or TRBD2 (5 bases each). For the CDR3, the DNA is TGTGCCAGCAGCGGAACCGGGGCTCAAGAGACCCAGTACTTC. It specifies CASSGTGAQETQYF.